The sequence of this T cell receptor beta chain was determined in a study of CXCR3-negative and CXCR3-positive naive CD8 T cells. Study information: A total of 110 million to 150 million TRB reads was generated, with about 1.5 +/- 0.3 million per library. Study outcomes and limitations: Diversity in memory CD8+ cells fell much lower than the comparably high levels seen in both naive subsets. The level of CXCR3 expression partially decreased after cryopreservation; the majority of assays used fresh PBMCs. Similar TRBV-TRBJ usage characterized naive CXCR3-negative and CXCR3-positive cells; memory cells differed.

The TRB cDNA libraries were prepared by 5' RACE with UMI labels. TCRdb re-called the 5' RACE reads; one entry per CDR3 protein, DNA not given. The table for this sample gives more than 35,000 distinct CDR3 sequences. To note about this clonotype: What it recognizes is unknown.

CDR3 length: 14 amino acids. Germline V lookup: CDR1 MGHRA, CDR2 YSYEKL. Sequencing input: memory CD8+ T cells from blood. The chain employs TRBV4-1 and TRBJ1-1; with no DNA, the TCRdb D assignment of TRBD1 cannot be verified. The TCR sequence derives from a human donor in good health. Some clones in this sample may be carry-over from other donors' samples. CDR3 in amino acids: CASSQDGGATQKLF.